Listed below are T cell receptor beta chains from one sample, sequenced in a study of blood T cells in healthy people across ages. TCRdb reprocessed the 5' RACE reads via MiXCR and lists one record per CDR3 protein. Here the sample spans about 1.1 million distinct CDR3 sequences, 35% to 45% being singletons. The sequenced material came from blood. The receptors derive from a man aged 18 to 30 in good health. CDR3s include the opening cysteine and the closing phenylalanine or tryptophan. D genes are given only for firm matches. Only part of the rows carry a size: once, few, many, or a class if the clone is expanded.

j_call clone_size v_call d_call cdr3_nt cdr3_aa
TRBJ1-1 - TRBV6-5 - TGTGCCAGCAGAACCGGGGGCAAGGGCACTGAAGCTTTCTTT CASRTGGKGTEAFF
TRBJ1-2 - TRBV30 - TGTGCCTGGAGCCGAAATCCAGACTATGGCTACACCTTC CAWSRNPDYGYTF
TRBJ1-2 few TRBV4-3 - TGCGCCAGCAGCCAAGTGGGGACGAGTGGCTACACCTTC CASSQVGTSGYTF
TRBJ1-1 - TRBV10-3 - TGTGCCATCAGTATGAAAGACCCCGGGCTAAGTCGCACTGAAGCTTTCTTT CAISMKDPGLSRTEAFF
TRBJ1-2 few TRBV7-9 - TGTGCCAGCAGCCCGGACAGCTCTTATGGCTACACCTTC CASSPDSSYGYTF
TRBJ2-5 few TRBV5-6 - TGTGCCAGCAGCTTGGACGGGCCCCTTTATGAGACCCAGTACTTC CASSLDGPLYETQYF
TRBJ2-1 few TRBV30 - TGTGCCTGGAGCAGGCAGGCCGACAATGAGCAGTTCTTC CAWSRQADNEQFF
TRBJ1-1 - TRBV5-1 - TGCGCCAGCAGTTACGACACGGCCACTGAAGCTTTCTTT CASSYDTATEAFF
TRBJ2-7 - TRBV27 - TGTGCCAGCAGTTCGGGCAGATACTACGAGCAGTACTTC CASSSGRYYEQYF
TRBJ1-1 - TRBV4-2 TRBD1 TGTGCCAGCAGCCTTCCCAGGACAGGAGGCACTGAAGCTTTCTTT CASSLPRTGGTEAFF
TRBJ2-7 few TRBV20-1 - TGCAGTGGAGGGCAGTCAACCTACGAGCAGTACTTC CSGGQSTYEQYF
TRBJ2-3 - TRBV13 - TGTGCCAGCAGCTCCCAGGGGGAGGTGGAAGATACGCAGTATTTT CASSSQGEVEDTQYF
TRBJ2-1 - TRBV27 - TGTGCCAGCAGTGCCTTGAACTACGATGAGCAGTTCTTC CASSALNYDEQFF
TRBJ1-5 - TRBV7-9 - TGTGCCAGCAGCTTAGCAGGGGCAGGTAATAGCAATCAGCCCCAGCATTTT CASSLAGAGNSNQPQHF
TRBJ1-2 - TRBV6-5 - TGTGCCAGCAGTCACTCGAAGGAGGGGAACTATGGCTACACCTTC CASSHSKEGNYGYTF
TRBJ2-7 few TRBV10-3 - TGTGCCATCGCCACTGGGCAGGGTTACGAGCAGTACTTC CAIATGQGYEQYF
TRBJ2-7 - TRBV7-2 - TGTGCCAGCTTAGGGAGAGCCTACGAGCAGTACTTC CASLGRAYEQYF
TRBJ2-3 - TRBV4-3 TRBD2 TGCGCCAGCAGCCAAGATTTTAGCGGGACAAGGGATACGCAGTATTTT CASSQDFSGTRDTQYF
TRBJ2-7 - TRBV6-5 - TGTGCCAGCAGTTTTTCCGGGGGCGGCCCTGCTGAGCAGTACTTC CASSFSGGGPAEQYF
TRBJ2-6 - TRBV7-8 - TGTGCCAGCAGCTTAGCGGTACATCCCCGCTCTGGGGCCAACGTCCTGACTTTC CASSLAVHPRSGANVLTF